The 19 T cell receptor beta chains below were found in one sample sequenced in a study of Ad26.COV2.S vaccination and SARS-CoV-2 variants. Noted treatment: over 15 received Ad26.COV2.S at low or high dose, single or two shots; 5 received placebo; per-sample allocation not given. After the first vaccine or placebo injection, samples were drawn on day 63. Some clones are missing from TCRdb's copy, which holds only in-frame ones; the method was immunoSEQ multiplex PCR. The sample carries just under 250,000 clones, 85% to 90% recorded once. The source was peripheral blood, collected in a trial of Ad26.COV2.S vaccine versus placebo. The receptors here all came from a person aged 18-60 years who received the Ad26.COV2.S COVID-19 vaccine or a placebo.

This chain joins TRBV5-6 and TRBJ2-5, with D perhaps matching TRBD1 or TRBD2 (5 bases each). Germline lookup yields CDR1 SGHDT and CDR2 YYEEEE. CDR3 length: 13 residues. V was clipped by 0 bases and J by 3 bases, with 6 bases between them. The CDR3 nucleotides read TGTGCCAGCAGCTTGGGAGGGGAAGAGACCCAGTACTTC. Translated: CASSLGGEETQYF.

The V gene is TRBV4-3, the J gene TRBJ1-1; 9 bases are shared with TRBD1. Germline V gives CDR1 LGHNA, CDR2 YSLEER. CDR3 length: 17 residues. V was clipped by 0 bases and J by 4 bases; unmatched bases: 9. CDR3 sequence (DNA): TGCGCCAGCAGCCAAGAAGCGGTGGGACAGGGAGTCACTGAAGCTTTCTTT. Its protein is CASSQEAVGQGVTEAFF.

This clone showed up just once. The chain uses TRBV7-2 and TRBJ2-3; the D gene could be TRBD1 or TRBD2 (5 bases each). The CDR3 sequence is 14 residues long. V was trimmed by 1 base and J by 1 base, leaving 6 bases between them. Germline CDR1 SGHTA, CDR2 FQGNSA. The CDR3: CASSLVGGTDTQYF. In DNA form, the CDR3 reads TGTGCCAGCAGCTTAGTGGGGGGCACAGATACGCAGTATTTT.

In its sample, this clone was seen a few times. V gene TRBV4-1 combines with J gene TRBJ2-7; D tentatively reads TRBD1 or TRBD2 (5 bases each). This CDR3 has 15 residues. CDR1 and CDR2 from the germline V gene are MGHRA and YSYEKL. Between the trimmed V and J ends, which lost 4 bases and 4 bases, there was a span of 17 bases. The CDR3 sequence: CASSRGNQPGYEQYF. CDR3 coding DNA: TGCGCCAGCAGCCGGGGGAACCAACCGGGGTACGAGCAGTACTTC.

V gene TRBV28 combines with J gene TRBJ2-5; 10 nucleotides agree with TRBD1. Per the germline V gene, CDR1 is MDHEN and CDR2 is SYDVKM. After removal of 3 bases from V and 0 bases from J, the junction contained 10 bases not matched to a gene. CDR3 size: 18 residues. The CDR3 sequence is CASSFYAWGTGDQETQYF. Written as DNA, the CDR3 is TGTGCCAGCAGTTTCTATGCGTGGGGGACAGGGGACCAAGAGACCCAGTACTTC.

The sample holds one count of this clone. The chain is built from TRBV5-1 and TRBJ2-7; TRBD2 matches at 7 bases. J was trimmed by 2 bases and V by 3 bases; bases with no gene match: 8. Looked up from germline, CDR1 is SGHRS and CDR2 is YFSETQ. This CDR3 contains 15 residues. The CDR3 reads CASSSGAGTTYEQYF. Written as DNA, the CDR3 is TGCGCCAGCAGCTCCGGGGCCGGGACTACCTACGAGCAGTACTTC.

The chain links TRBV5-4 to TRBJ1-1, with 7 bases matching TRBD1. Germline values: CDR1 SGHNT, CDR2 YYREEE (reference sequence). V gave up 5 bases and J gave up 1 base; unmatched junction bases: 5. The CDR3 is made up of 14 amino acids. CDR3 sequence: CASRTRGGNTEAFF. DNA of the CDR3: TGTGCCAGCAGGACCAGGGGGGGGAACACTGAAGCTTTCTTT.

The chain is built from TRBV10-2 and TRBJ2-7; D is tentatively TRBD1 or TRBD2 (5 bases each). The length of the CDR3 is 13 residues. Germline V CDR1 and CDR2: WSHSY, SAAADI. V was pared by 6 bases and J by 2 bases, with 11 bases between. CDR3 in amino acids: CASSTQGAYEQYF. The CDR3 nucleotides are TGCGCCAGCAGCACCCAGGGAGCCTACGAGCAGTACTTC.

This chain connects TRBV9 to TRBJ2-2, with 10 bases fitting TRBD2. The germline gives CDR1 SGDLS, CDR2 YYNGEE. V shed 4 bases and J 5 bases; nucleotides not matched to a gene: 11. The CDR3 has 17 amino acids. This CDR3 is CASSPRPFSGRTGELFF. CDR3 DNA: TGTGCCAGCAGCCCAAGACCCTTTAGCGGGAGGACCGGGGAGCTGTTTTTT. The full variable domain, with the rest looked up from reference TRBV9 and TRBJ2-2, is DSGVTQTPKHLITATGQRVTLRCSPRSGDLSVYWYQQSLDQGLQFLIQYYNGEERAKGNILERFSAQQFPDLHSELNLSSLELGDSALYFCASSPRPFSGRTGELFFGEGSRLTVL.

This chain connects TRBV13 to TRBJ2-3; D gene uncertain. Trimming shortened V by 0 bases and J by 14 bases, and 15 bases separated the two germline ends. CDR3 length: 13 residues. Germline V gene data show CDR1 as PRHDT and CDR2 as FYEKMQ (reference sequence). CDR3 nucleotide sequence: TGTGCCAGCAGCTTAGGTCGCGCCAACGAGATGTATTTT. It specifies CASSLGRANEMYF.

This rearrangement joins TRBV7-3 to TRBJ2-7; TRBD1 or TRBD2 may be the D gene (6 bases each). This CDR3 region has 15 residues. Germline CDR1 SGHTA, CDR2 FQGTGA. V dropped 3 bases and J dropped 2 bases, with 14 bases sitting between them. The CDR3 protein is CASSFPGGDTYEQYF. The CDR3 nucleotides read TGTGCCAGCAGCTTTCCCGGCGGGGACACCTACGAGCAGTACTTC. The variable domain in full, with the rest retrieved from reference TRBV7-3 and TRBJ2-7, is GAGVSQTPSNKVTEKGKYVELRCDPISGHTALYWYRQSLGQGPEFLIYFQGTGAADDSGLPNDRFFAVRPEGSVSTLKIQRTERGDSAVYLCASSFPGGDTYEQYFGPGTRLTVT.

This clone turned up a few times. The V gene is TRBV16, the J gene TRBJ2-4; 7 bases are a match to TRBD1. Germline V lookup: CDR1 KGHSY, CDR2 FQNENV. The J segment lost 6 bases and the V segment lost 3 bases, leaving 5 bases of the junction unmatched. This CDR3 has 14 residues. The CDR3 nucleotides are TGTGCCAGCAGCCAGCCCTCAGGGGGAAACATTCAGTACTTC. Protein product: CASSQPSGGNIQYF.

The chain has TRBV30 and TRBJ2-2, with TRBD1 matching 9 bases. The CDR3 loop spans 13 amino acids. Germline V gene lookup returns CDR1 GTSNPN and CDR2 SVGIG (reference sequence). Trimming removed 5 bases from V and 6 bases from J; junction bases left unmatched: 4. CDR3 residues: CAWGRQGAGELFF. In DNA, the CDR3 is TGTGCCTGGGGCCGACAGGGGGCCGGGGAGCTGTTTTTT.

V and J are TRBV9 and TRBJ1-1; D not certain. Germline assignment: CDR1 SGDLS and CDR2 YYNGEE. The CDR3 loop spans 17 amino acids. V was trimmed by 0 bases and J by 2 bases, leaving 17 bases between them. The CDR3 coding sequence is TGTGCCAGCAGCGTAGGTGGGATCACCAAAGGCAACACTGAAGCTTTCTTT. It yields the protein CASSVGGITKGNTEAFF.

This clone was recorded a few times. The rearrangement uses TRBV30 and TRBJ2-7; TRBD1 matches at 8 bases. Germline CDR1 is GTSNPN and CDR2 is SVGIG (reference sequence). J gave up 7 bases and V 2 bases, and 7 bases lay outside the gene matches. This CDR3 has 13 residues. CDR3 nucleotides: TGTGCCTGGAGTCAGGGGGCGCTTGGGGAGCAGTACTTC. It specifies CAWSQGALGEQYF.

V and J are TRBV29-1 and TRBJ2-3; 7 bases agree with TRBD1. The V gene end was trimmed by 4 bases and the J gene end by 2 bases; junction bases not matched to a gene: 6. The CDR3 spans 14 residues. Per germline, CDR1 SQVTM and CDR2 ANQGSEA. CDR3 bases: TGCAGCGTTGCGACAGGGACCCTCACAGATACGCAGTATTTT. Its translation: CSVATGTLTDTQYF.

The V call is TRBV18, the J call TRBJ2-2, with D uncertain. V was cut by 1 base and J by 8 bases, with 8 bases left in between. Germline V CDR1 and CDR2: KGHSH, LQKENI. The CDR3 is 13 amino acids. The CDR3 region is CASSPLATGELFF. The CDR3 coding sequence is TGTGCCAGCTCACCACTCGCGACAGGGGAGCTGTTTTTT.

This clone was seen only once. The chain joins TRBV4-3 to TRBJ1-2; 7 bases line up with TRBD1. Germline V gene sequence: CDR1 LGHNA, CDR2 YSLEER. With V trimmed by 0 bases and J by 7 bases, 5 bases remained unmatched. CDR3 length: 14 amino acids. The CDR3 loop is CASSQEVAGGGYTF. CDR3 DNA: TGCGCCAGCAGCCAAGAGGTGGCAGGGGGTGGCTACACCTTC.

This clone was seen only a few times. The V call is TRBV6-5, the J call TRBJ2-2, with D perhaps matching TRBD1 (6 bases). In germline, CDR1 is MNHEY, CDR2 SVGAGI. V was cut by 4 bases and J by 5 bases, with 8 bases left in between. The CDR3 runs to 13 residues. CDR3 protein: CASSSRGTGELFF. The CDR3 bases are TGTGCCAGCAGTTCCAGGGGTACCGGGGAGCTGTTTTTT.